These 10 T cell receptor beta chains came from one sample sequenced in a study of CD8 T cells in ankylosing spondylitis. TCRdb called the 5' RACE reads again in MiXCR, with one record for every CDR3 protein. Among roughly 150,000 distinct CDR3 sequences listed, 9.8% were seen once. The sequencing sample was made of blood, either unsorted or a sorted T cell fraction (not recorded which). The receptors originated from a female donor with ankylosing spondylitis or in good health (not recorded which).

This clonotype appeared many times. The chain has TRBV23-1 and TRBJ2-1; 7 nucleotides line up with TRBD2. TRBV23-1 is identified as an open reading frame with a role that is uncertain. V shed 6 bases, J shed 8 bases, and the junction held 7 bases outside the gene matches. The CDR3 has 13 amino acids. The CDR3 nucleotides read TGCGCCAGCAGCGCCGGGACTACTCATGAGCAGTTCTTC. Its translation is CASSAGTTHEQFF.

This clonotype was seen ten or more times. The gene calls are TRBV7-9 and TRBJ2-1; 7 nucleotides match TRBD2. Unmatched junction bases numbered 0, after V lost 1 base and J lost 3 bases. The germline V gene encodes CDR1 SEHNR and CDR2 FQNEAQ (reference sequence). This CDR3 contains 14 residues. CDR3: CASSLGTSYNEQFF. CDR3 in DNA: TGTGCCAGCAGCTTAGGGACTAGCTACAATGAGCAGTTCTTC.

The chain recombines TRBV15 with TRBJ2-1; no clear D. Trimming took 3 bases from V and 5 from J, leaving 8 bases between them. This CDR3 comprises 13 residues. Germline CDR1 and CDR2: LNHNV and YYDKDF (reference sequence). DNA for the CDR3: TGTGCCACCAGCAGTGCGTGGGACAATGAGCAGTTCTTC. It yields the protein CATSSAWDNEQFF.

The chain carries TRBV7-9 and TRBJ2-5; tentatively, D is TRBD2 (7 bases). This CDR3 is built from 16 residues. The V gene's germline CDR1 is SEHNR and CDR2 FQNEAQ (reference sequence). The V gene lost 5 bases and the J gene lost 5 bases, with 21 bases spanning the gap. The CDR3 DNA follows: TGTGCCAGCAGCCCCACGGGGGCGGGAGAAGGGGAGACCCAGTACTTC. It yields the protein CASSPTGAGEGETQYF. The full variable domain, rest sourced from reference TRBV7-9 and TRBJ2-5, is DTGVSQNPRHKITKRGQNVTFRCDPISEHNRLYWYRQTLGQGPEFLTYFQNEAQLEKSRLLSDRFSAERPKGSFSTLEIQRTEQGDSAMYLCASSPTGAGEGETQYFGPGTRLLVL.

This clonotype appeared many times. The chain recombines TRBV7-8 with TRBJ2-1; D gene unclear. This CDR3 contains 15 residues. Germline CDR1 is SGHVS and CDR2 is FQNEAQ. V was shortened by 0 bases and J by 8 bases, with 14 bases between the two germline ends. The CDR3 loop reads CASSLALGWGYEQFF. CDR3 in DNA: TGTGCCAGCAGCTTAGCGTTAGGTTGGGGTTATGAGCAGTTCTTC.

V and J are TRBV4-3 and TRBJ2-1; 11 bases align to TRBD2. The CDR3 has 15 residues. Looked up from germline, CDR1 is LGHNA and CDR2 is YSLEER. Trimming at V came to 6 bases and at J to 3 bases, leaving 4 bases not matched to a gene. CDR3 amino acids: CASRTGTSGYNEQFF. The DNA of the CDR3 is TGCGCCAGCAGGACCGGGACTAGCGGCTACAATGAGCAGTTCTTC.

The V call is TRBV7-9, the J call TRBJ2-1, with 7 bases lining up with TRBD2. Looked up from germline, CDR1 is SEHNR and CDR2 is FQNEAQ (reference sequence). The CDR3 is 15 residues long. Trimming took 1 base from V and 3 from J; bases not matched to a gene: 3. CDR3 DNA: TGTGCCAGCAGCTTAGTGGCTAGCGGCTACAATGAGCAGTTCTTC. It codes for CASSLVASGYNEQFF.

This clonotype has a handful of counts. This sequence joins TRBV12-3 or TRBV12-4 and TRBJ1-2, with D possibly matching TRBD1 (5 bases). This CDR3 region has 17 residues. The V end lost 5 bases, the J end lost 0 bases, and 19 bases lay between the germline ends. CDR3 sequence: CASSPVLGQETNYGYTF. The CDR3 bases are TGTGCCAGCAGTCCAGTTCTGGGGCAGGAGACTAACTATGGCTACACCTTC.

Comment on this clonotype: A much larger clone differs from this one at a single base, so this may be a read error. The chain has TRBV29-1 and TRBJ1-1; the D gene is possibly TRBD1 (5 bases). Germline loops: CDR1 SQVTM, CDR2 ANQGSEA. The CDR3 has 13 amino acids. The CDR3 here is CSSWEGVGTESFF. The DNA for the CDR3 is TGCAGCTCATGGGAAGGGGTGGGGACTGAATCTTTCTTT.

The chain links TRBV7-9 to TRBJ1-1, with TRBD1 as a possible D gene (6 bases). Germline values: CDR1 SEHNR, CDR2 FQNEAQ (reference sequence). CDR3 length: 15 amino acids. Trimming pared 5 bases from V and 6 bases from J, leaving 19 bases between. The CDR3 coding sequence is TGTGCCAGCAGCCGGGTTATTGGGGGGCTCGCTGAAGCTTTCTTT. As protein: CASSRVIGGLAEAFF.